This T cell receptor (beta chain) was found in a study of OX40 agonist ivuxolimab in advanced cancers. At the level of the whole study: Ivuxolimab, which targeted the costimulatory receptor OX40 (CD134), was an agonistic, fully human IgG2 monoclonal antibody. Peripheral TCRbeta sequencing aimed to test whether ivuxolimab altered TCR sequence diversity and caused clonal T-cell expansion. In the dose-escalation cohort, about four fifths of patients were male, and the mean age was approximately 60 years with a range of roughly 23 to 79. Prior anti-PD-1, anti-PD-L1 or anti-CTLA-4 therapy was permitted, and 40% of dose-escalation patients had received checkpoint inhibitors. Intravenous ivuxolimab was administered to patients every 2 weeks at six dose levels: 0.01, 0.1, 0.3, 1.5, 3 and 10 mg/kg. The monotherapy dose-escalation portion (N = 52 patients) of the phase I ivuxolimab trial is reported in the paper. Among the approximately 50 dose-escalation patients, around 19 had hepatocellular carcinoma, around 15 melanoma, 9 renal cell carcinoma and 9 head and neck cancer. Partial responses occurred in three dose-escalation patients, of whom one had hepatocellular carcinoma and two had cutaneous melanoma.

Overall study outcomes, separate from this receptor: Low levels of normalized T-cell clonal expansion were also shown by some nonresponding patients. After ivuxolimab, more expanded clones were found on average in CD8+ T cells than in CD4+ T cells. At doses of 0.1 to 3.0 mg/kg, clonal expansion of both CD4+ and CD8+ blood T cells was observed from baseline to week 6. Partial responders in the 0.1-3.0 mg/kg groups had among the lowest normalized peripheral clonal expansion, especially among CD8+ T cells. Antigen specificity was not determined for the clonally expanded peripheral T cells.

This clone showed up just a few times. This receptor's antigen is unknown. Qualities for individual bases were not recorded, and no much larger clone is one base off. For sequencing of the TCRbeta CDR3 region, genomic DNA was extracted from the sorted cells. The immunoSEQ Assay was used to sequence the TCRbeta CDR3 regions. TCRdb carries this immuneACCESS record with in-frame sequences only. Its versions omit some clonotypes, under half of them owing to an unresolved V gene in the studies checked, with the rest unexplained. In this sample the table shows roughly 42,000 clones, 85% to 95% of which occur a single time. About 16% of the sample comes from the top ten. The trial excluded patients who had a history of autoimmune disease or who were on systemic immunosuppression. Peripheral blood for TCR sequencing was drawn from every dose cohort at baseline, at cycle 4 day 1 and at cycle 7 day 1. The samples were taken from a phase I, first-in-human, multicenter, open-label dose-escalation trial of ivuxolimab. Adults with locally advanced or metastatic head and neck squamous cell, hepatocellular, melanoma or renal cell carcinoma were enrolled in the trial. Before TCR sequencing, CD4+ T cells and CD8+ T cells were sorted from peripheral blood as separate populations.

Taken from the germline V gene, the CDR1 and CDR2 loops are SQVTM and ANQGSEA. V and J lose 4 bases and 6 bases, and a span of 10 bases separates them. The CDR3 measures 11 amino acids from cysteine to phenylalanine. Kept here is only the CDR3 DNA, which spans 33 bases and is read in frame from base 1. Sample: CD4+ or CD8+ T cells sorted from blood, taken in a trial of the OX40 agonist ivuxolimab. This sequence was found in an adult with an advanced solid tumor such as melanoma, head and neck, liver or kidney cancer. This sequence uses TRBV29-1 and TRBJ2-7; the D gene is possibly TRBD2, with 6 bases matching. The CDR3 region has the sequence CSVGGLSEQYF. The DNA reads TGCAGCGTTGGGGGACTCTCCGAGCAGTACTTC.